This T cell receptor (beta chain) was retrieved from a study of early T cells in non-severe SARS-CoV-2 infection. Findings and caveats of the study: The study's VDJdb matching favored anti-spike CD8 responses and missed private and CD4 specificities.

This clonotype has a count of ten or more. What it binds is unknown. Molecules of cDNA were individually given unique molecular identifiers that were attached to them. Via MiXCR, TCRdb re-called the 5' RACE reads, giving one row per CDR3 protein. Among some 31,000 distinct CDR3 sequences listed, approximately 5% were seen once. V gave up 4 bases and J gave up 1 base, with 10 bases separating them. CDR3 length: 14 residues. Germline values: CDR1 MNHEY, CDR2 SVGAGI. The chain recombines TRBV6-5 with TRBJ1-2; D gene ambiguous. The clonotype comes from an adult who was a healthcare worker with PCR-confirmed SARS-CoV-2 infection or an uninfected control (not recorded which). Sequencing was done on a sample of whole blood. The CDR3 sequence: CASSFKGFNYGYTF. The DNA for the CDR3 is TGTGCCAGCAGTTTTAAGGGTTTTAACTATGGCTACACCTTC.